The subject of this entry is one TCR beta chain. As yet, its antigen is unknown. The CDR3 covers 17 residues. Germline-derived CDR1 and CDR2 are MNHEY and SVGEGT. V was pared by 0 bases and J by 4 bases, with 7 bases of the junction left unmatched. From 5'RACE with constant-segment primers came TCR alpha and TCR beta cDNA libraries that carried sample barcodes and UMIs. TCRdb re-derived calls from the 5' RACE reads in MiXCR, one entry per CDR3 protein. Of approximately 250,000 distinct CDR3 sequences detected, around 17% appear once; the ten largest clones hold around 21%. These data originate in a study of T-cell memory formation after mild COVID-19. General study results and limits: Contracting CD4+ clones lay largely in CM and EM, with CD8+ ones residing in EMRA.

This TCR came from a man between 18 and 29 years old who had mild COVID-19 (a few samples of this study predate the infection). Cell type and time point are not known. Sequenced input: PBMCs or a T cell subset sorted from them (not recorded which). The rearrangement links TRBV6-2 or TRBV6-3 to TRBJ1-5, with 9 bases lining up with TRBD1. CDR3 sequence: CASSYSPGQGSNQPQHF. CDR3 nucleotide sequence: TGTGCCAGCAGTTACTCTCCGGGACAGGGATCAAATCAGCCCCAGCATTTT.